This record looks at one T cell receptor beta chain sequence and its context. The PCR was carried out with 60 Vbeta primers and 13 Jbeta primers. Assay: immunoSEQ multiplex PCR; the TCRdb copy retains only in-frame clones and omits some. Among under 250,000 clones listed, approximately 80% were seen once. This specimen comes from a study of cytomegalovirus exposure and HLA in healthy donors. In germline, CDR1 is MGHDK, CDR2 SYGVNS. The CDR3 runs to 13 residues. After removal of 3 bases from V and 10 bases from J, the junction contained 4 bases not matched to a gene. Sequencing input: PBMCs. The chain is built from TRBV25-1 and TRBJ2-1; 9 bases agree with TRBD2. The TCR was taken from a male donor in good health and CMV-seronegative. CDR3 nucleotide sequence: TGTGCCAGCAGTGAGAGCGGGAGGTGGGAGCAGTTCTTC. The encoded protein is CASSESGRWEQFF.